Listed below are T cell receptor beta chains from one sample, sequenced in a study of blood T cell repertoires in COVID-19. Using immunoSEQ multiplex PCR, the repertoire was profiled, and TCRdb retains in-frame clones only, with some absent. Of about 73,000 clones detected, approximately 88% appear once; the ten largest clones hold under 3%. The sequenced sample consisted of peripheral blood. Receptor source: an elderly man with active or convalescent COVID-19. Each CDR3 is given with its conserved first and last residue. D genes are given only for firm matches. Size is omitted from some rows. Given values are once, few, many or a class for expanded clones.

CDR3: CASSFGQGLGGYTF
DNA: TGTGCCAGCAGCTTTGGTCAGGGGTTGGGCGGCTACACCTTC
J: TRBJ1-2
size: NA
D: NA
V: TRBV7-9

CDR3: CATRSRGRDFPTYEQYF
DNA: TGTGCCACCAGGTCGAGAGGGCGGGATTTCCCTACCTACGAGCAGTACTTC
J: TRBJ2-7
size: NA
D: NA
V: TRBV24-1

CDR3: CASSKLAGGYDTQYF
DNA: TGTGCCAGCAGCAAGTTAGCGGGAGGGTACGATACGCAGTATTTT
J: TRBJ2-3
size: NA
D: TRBD2
V: TRBV11-3

CDR3: CASSLDGSKTQYF
DNA: TGTGCCAGCAGCTTAGACGGGAGTAAGACCCAGTACTTC
J: TRBJ2-5
size: NA
D: NA
V: TRBV7-2

CDR3: CASSTARRYGYTF
DNA: TGTGCCAGCAGTACCGCTCGGAGGTATGGCTACACCTTC
J: TRBJ1-2
size: NA
D: NA
V: TRBV2

CDR3: CAWSVQAARRYF
DNA: TGTGCCTGGAGTGTACAGGCAGCGAGAAGGTATTTT
J: TRBJ2-3
size: once
D: NA
V: TRBV30

CDR3: CASTLGTSGRSSYEQYF
DNA: TGTGCCAGCACCTTGGGGACTAGCGGGAGAAGCTCCTACGAGCAGTACTTC
J: TRBJ2-7
size: NA
D: TRBD2
V: TRBV6-4

CDR3: CASLRAGVETQYF
DNA: TGTGCCAGCTTACGAGCGGGAGTGGAGACCCAGTACTTC
J: TRBJ2-5
size: NA
D: TRBD2
V: TRBV28

CDR3: CASSGQGGIGELFF
DNA: TGTGCCAGCAGTGGTCAGGGGGGTATCGGGGAGCTGTTTTTT
J: TRBJ2-2
size: NA
D: NA
V: TRBV2

CDR3: CASSDGLAGMDTQYF
DNA: TGTGCCAGCAGTGATGGTCTAGCGGGAATGGATACGCAGTATTTT
J: TRBJ2-3
size: NA
D: TRBD2
V: TRBV27

CDR3: CASSYASGRSGNEQFF
DNA: TGTGCCAGCAGTTACGCTAGCGGGAGGTCCGGCAATGAGCAGTTCTTC
J: TRBJ2-1
size: NA
D: TRBD2
V: TRBV6-2/TRBV6-3

CDR3: CASSQDSVTFGETQYF
DNA: NA
J: TRBJ2-5
size: once
D: NA
V: TRBV3-1/TRBV3-2

CDR3: CASSYWGQGGETQYF
DNA: TGTGCCAGCAGTTATTGGGGACAGGGAGGAGAGACCCAGTACTTC
J: TRBJ2-5
size: NA
D: TRBD1
V: TRBV27

CDR3: CASSFIEQFF
DNA: TGTGCCAGCAGCTTTATAGAGCAGTTCTTC
J: TRBJ2-1
size: NA
D: NA
V: TRBV28

CDR3: CASSYLDAGTSGRGRGFF
DNA: TGTGCCAGCAGTTACCTCGACGCCGGGACTAGCGGGAGGGGGAGGGGGTTCTTC
J: TRBJ2-1
size: NA
D: TRBD2
V: TRBV6-2/TRBV6-3

CDR3: CASSPNWSRYEQYF
DNA: TGTGCCAGCAGTCCGAACTGGAGCCGCTACGAGCAGTACTTC
J: TRBJ2-7
size: few
D: NA
V: TRBV6-6

CDR3: CASRAQRAGANVLTF
DNA: TGTGCCAGCAGGGCCCAGCGGGCTGGGGCCAACGTCCTGACTTTC
J: TRBJ2-6
size: NA
D: NA
V: TRBV27

CDR3: CASSDSVSTNTGELFF
DNA: TGTGCCAGCAGTGACTCGGTCTCTACGAACACCGGGGAGCTGTTTTTT
J: TRBJ2-2
size: NA
D: NA
V: TRBV6-4

CDR3: CASSEGQGFNYGYTF
DNA: TGTGCCAGCAGCGAGGGACAGGGGTTTAACTATGGCTACACCTTC
J: TRBJ1-2
size: NA
D: TRBD1
V: TRBV6-5

CDR3: CASSESGHMNEQYF
DNA: TGTGCCAGCAGTGAATCCGGACACATGAACGAGCAGTACTTC
J: TRBJ2-7
size: NA
D: NA
V: TRBV6-1

CDR3: CASSYGRMADTQYF
DNA: TGTGCCAGCAGTTACGGCCGAATGGCAGATACGCAGTATTTT
J: TRBJ2-3
size: NA
D: NA
V: TRBV6-6

CDR3: CASSFSAGGYEQYF
DNA: TGCGCCAGCAGCTTCTCCGCGGGAGGGTACGAGCAGTACTTC
J: TRBJ2-7
size: NA
D: TRBD2
V: TRBV5-1